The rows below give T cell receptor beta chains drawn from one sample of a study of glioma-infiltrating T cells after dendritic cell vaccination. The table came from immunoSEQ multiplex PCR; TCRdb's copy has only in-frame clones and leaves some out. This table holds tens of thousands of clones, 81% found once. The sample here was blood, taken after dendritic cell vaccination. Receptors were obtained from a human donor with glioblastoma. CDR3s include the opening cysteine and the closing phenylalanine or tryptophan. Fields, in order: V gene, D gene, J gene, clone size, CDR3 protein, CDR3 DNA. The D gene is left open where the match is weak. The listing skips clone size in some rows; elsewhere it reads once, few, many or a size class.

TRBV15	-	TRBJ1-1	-	CATSKGRWGDTEAFF	TGTGCCACCAGCAAGGGGCGATGGGGCGACACTGAAGCTTTCTTT
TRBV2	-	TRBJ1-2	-	CASSEGTWGYTF	TGTGCCAGCAGTGAAGGGACTTGGGGCTACACCTTC
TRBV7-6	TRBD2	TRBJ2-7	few	CASSSGEGLAVGEQYF	TGTGCCAGCAGCTCGGGGGAGGGACTAGCGGTGGGCGAGCAGTACTTC
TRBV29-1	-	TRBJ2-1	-	CSVVWGPSSYNEQFF	TGCAGCGTTGTTTGGGGGCCCAGCTCCTACAATGAGCAGTTCTTC
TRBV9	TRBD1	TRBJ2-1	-	CASSEGQGARKYNEQFF	TGTGCCAGCAGCGAGGGACAGGGGGCGAGGAAGTACAATGAGCAGTTCTTC
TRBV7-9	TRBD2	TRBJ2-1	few	CASSPPAGGVNEQFF	TGTGCCAGCAGCCCGCCGGCGGGAGGTGTAAATGAGCAGTTCTTC
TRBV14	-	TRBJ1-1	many	CASSPSVGDTEAFF	TGTGCCAGCAGCCCGTCAGTTGGAGACACTGAAGCTTTCTTT
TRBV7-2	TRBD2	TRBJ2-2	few	CASSLDQRGGTGELFF	TGTGCCAGCAGCTTAGACCAGCGGGGGGGCACCGGGGAGCTGTTTTTT
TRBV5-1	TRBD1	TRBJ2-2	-	CASSSDRVAGELFF	TGCGCCAGCAGCTCGGACAGGGTTGCCGGGGAGCTGTTTTTT
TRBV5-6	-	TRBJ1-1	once	CASSLDNRGWTEAFF	TGTGCCAGCAGCTTGGATAATCGGGGATGGACTGAAGCTTTCTTT
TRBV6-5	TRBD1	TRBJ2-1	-	CASTRGQGANEQFF	TGTGCCAGCACCAGGGGACAGGGGGCGAATGAGCAGTTCTTC
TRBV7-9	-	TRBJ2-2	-	CASSYKQGQNTGELFF	TGTGCCAGCAGCTATAAACAGGGACAGAACACCGGGGAGCTGTTTTTT
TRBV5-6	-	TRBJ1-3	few	CASSRRQGSGNTIYF	TGTGCCAGCAGCCGACGGCAGGGCTCTGGAAACACCATATATTTT
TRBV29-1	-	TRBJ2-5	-	CSVDGSETQYF	TGCAGCGTTGACGGTTCGGAGACCCAGTACTTC
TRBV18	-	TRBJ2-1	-	CASSRPSSYNEQFF	TGTGCCAGCTCACGACCCAGCTCCTACAATGAGCAGTTCTTC
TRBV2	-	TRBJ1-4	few	CAGGQRPWEKLFF	TGTGCCGGCGGACAGCGACCTTGGGAAAAACTGTTTTTT
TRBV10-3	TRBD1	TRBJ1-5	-	CAISPGQGRHQPQHF	TGTGCCATCAGCCCGGGACAGGGGAGACATCAGCCCCAGCATTTT
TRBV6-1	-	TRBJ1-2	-	CASSEAAVVTYGYTF	TGTGCCAGCAGTGAAGCGGCGGTTGTGACCTATGGCTACACCTTC